This is a list of T cell receptor beta chains from one sample in a study of blood T cell repertoires in COVID-19. Assay used: immunoSEQ multiplex PCR; TCRdb lists only in-frame clones, some missing. There are 200,000 to 300,000 clones in the sample; 85% to 90% occur only once, and roughly 0.95% lies in the top ten. The sample was PBMCs or T cells enriched from blood (not recorded which). These receptors were taken from a man in his fifties or sixties who had been exposed to COVID-19. Each CDR3 is given with its conserved first and last residue. The D gene is left open where the match is weak. Part of the rows lack a size; the others show once, few, many or a class for expanded clones.

cdr3_aa: CSASARTNYGYTF; cdr3_nt: TGCAGTGCTAGTGCCAGGACTAACTATGGCTACACCTTC; clone_size: NA; d_call: NA; v_call: TRBV20-1; j_call: TRBJ1-2
cdr3_aa: CASSVGTTTYEQYF; cdr3_nt: TGCGCCAGCAGCGTCGGGACAACTACCTACGAGCAGTACTTC; clone_size: once; d_call: NA; v_call: TRBV5-1; j_call: TRBJ2-7
cdr3_aa: CASTQGVFGEQYF; cdr3_nt: TGTGCCAGCACCCAAGGAGTGTTCGGAGAGCAGTACTTC; clone_size: NA; d_call: NA; v_call: TRBV11-2; j_call: TRBJ2-7
cdr3_aa: CATLRGSYEQYF; cdr3_nt: TGTGCCACCTTAAGGGGATCCTACGAGCAGTACTTC; clone_size: few; d_call: NA; v_call: TRBV28; j_call: TRBJ2-7
cdr3_aa: CASSDQGAGTEAFF; cdr3_nt: TGTGCCAGCAGTGATCAAGGGGCCGGGACTGAAGCTTTCTTT; clone_size: NA; d_call: NA; v_call: TRBV6-1; j_call: TRBJ1-1
cdr3_aa: CASSSLAGAIDTQYF; cdr3_nt: TGTGCCAGCAGCTCTCTAGCGGGAGCTATAGATACGCAGTATTTT; clone_size: NA; d_call: TRBD2; v_call: TRBV28; j_call: TRBJ2-3
cdr3_aa: CASSPFSANTGELFF; cdr3_nt: TGTGCCAGCAGCCCTTTCAGTGCGAACACCGGGGAGCTGTTTTTT; clone_size: few; d_call: NA; v_call: TRBV5-4; j_call: TRBJ2-2
cdr3_aa: CASSLAGGPGYNEQFF; cdr3_nt: TGCGCCAGCAGCTTAGCGGGGGGCCCCGGGTACAATGAGCAGTTCTTC; clone_size: NA; d_call: TRBD2; v_call: TRBV5-1; j_call: TRBJ2-1
cdr3_aa: CASSFGQQGQAFF; cdr3_nt: TGTGCCAGCAGTTTTGGGCAACAGGGGCAAGCTTTCTTT; clone_size: NA; d_call: TRBD1; v_call: TRBV12-3/TRBV12-4; j_call: TRBJ1-1
cdr3_aa: CASSPSWNTEAFF; cdr3_nt: TGTGCCAGCAGCCCCTCCTGGAACACTGAAGCTTTCTTT; clone_size: few; d_call: NA; v_call: TRBV5-6; j_call: TRBJ1-1
cdr3_aa: CASSEVGHTDTQYF; cdr3_nt: TGTGCCAGCAGTGAAGTGGGGCACACAGATACGCAGTATTTT; clone_size: NA; d_call: NA; v_call: TRBV2; j_call: TRBJ2-3
cdr3_aa: CASSRGQGQETQYF; cdr3_nt: TGTGCCAGCTCACGTGGACAGGGCCAAGAGACCCAGTACTTC; clone_size: NA; d_call: TRBD1; v_call: TRBV9; j_call: TRBJ2-5
cdr3_aa: CASSPELRSPLHF; cdr3_nt: TGTGCCAGCTCACCAGAGCTACGATCACCCCTCCACTTT; clone_size: NA; d_call: NA; v_call: TRBV18; j_call: TRBJ1-6
cdr3_aa: CASSLLLAGSYTDTQYF; cdr3_nt: TGTGCCAGCAGCTTACTACTAGCGGGGTCCTACACAGATACGCAGTATTTT; clone_size: NA; d_call: TRBD2; v_call: TRBV5-6; j_call: TRBJ2-3
cdr3_aa: CASSEPVARYNEQFF; cdr3_nt: TGTGCCAGCAGTGAGCCGGTAGCGAGATACAATGAGCAGTTCTTC; clone_size: NA; d_call: NA; v_call: TRBV6-1; j_call: TRBJ2-1